The 27 T cell receptor beta chains in this list originate from one sample, sequenced in a study of blood T cells in healthy people across ages. With a J-beta primer mix and a sample-barcoded 5' primer, a second PCR ran about 6 to 11 cycles. TCRdb processed the 5' RACE reads anew with MiXCR; each CDR3 protein has one entry. The sample carries around 1,600,000 distinct CDR3 sequences, about 42% recorded once. The sample taken for sequencing was blood. The source is a woman younger than 30 in good health.

This clonotype was counted only a few times. The rearrangement joins TRBV6-5 to TRBJ2-5; 12 bases align to TRBD1. The CDR3 extends over 15 amino acids. V dropped 5 bases and J dropped 2; count of bases not matched to a gene: 3. CDR1 is MNHEY and CDR2 is SVGAGI in the germline V gene. CDR3 protein: CASSRDRGRQETQYF. CDR3 coding DNA: TGTGCCAGCAGTCGGGACAGGGGGCGTCAAGAGACCCAGTACTTC.

V usage is TRBV7-2 and J usage is TRBJ2-4; the D gene could be TRBD1 or TRBD2 (5 bases each). V shed 5 bases and J shed 3 bases, with 17 bases lying between them. Germline V gene data show CDR1 as SGHTA and CDR2 as FQGNSA. The CDR3 spans 16 residues. For the CDR3, the DNA is TGTGCCAGCAGCGCTCAGTTCGGGGCGGTCAAAAACATTCAGTACTTC. Translation: CASSAQFGAVKNIQYF.

This chain joins TRBV5-1 and TRBJ1-2, with D unclear. Germline V gives CDR1 SGHRS, CDR2 YFSETQ. Trimming cost V 1 base and J 0 bases, with 7 bases left between them. CDR3 length: 14 amino acids. The CDR3 DNA reads as TGCGCCAGCAGCTTGCCGAGTGCTAACTATGGCTACACCTTC. Amino acid sequence: CASSLPSANYGYTF.

The V gene is TRBV9, the J gene TRBJ2-5; a weak D match, TRBD2 (6 bases). This CDR3 has 15 residues. CDR1 is SGDLS, CDR2 YYNGEE, per germline. Trimming took 6 bases from V and 2 from J, leaving 17 bases between them. CDR3 protein: CASKRGGAPQETQYF. The CDR3 bases are TGTGCCAGCAAGAGAGGCGGGGCACCACAAGAGACCCAGTACTTC.

In its sample, this clonotype was seen a few times. V gene TRBV7-6 combines with J gene TRBJ2-1; D is undetermined. The CDR3 length is 18 residues. Germline V gene data show CDR1 as SGHVS and CDR2 as FNYEAQ. Trimming removed 1 base from V and 4 bases from J, with 20 bases in between. The CDR3 spells CASSLGPPGRPPYNEQFF. The CDR3 DNA follows: TGTGCCAGCAGCTTAGGCCCACCCGGCAGGCCCCCGTACAATGAGCAGTTCTTC.

This chain links TRBV6-1 with TRBJ2-1, with TRBD2 matching over 8 bases. The CDR3 covers 15 residues. The germline V gene encodes CDR1 MNHNS and CDR2 SASEGT. Trimming took 7 bases from V and 6 from J; bases not matched to a gene: 11. The CDR3 protein is CASNRPGLGTNEQFF. DNA of the CDR3: TGTGCCAGCAATCGACCGGGACTAGGGACCAATGAGCAGTTCTTC.

J is TRBJ2-7 and V is TRBV12-3 or TRBV12-4; D unclear. The J call is uncertain, as TRBJ2-5 better fits the DNA end. This CDR3 region has 14 residues. Here the CDR3 reads CASSFSRVGETQYF. CDR3 sequence (DNA): TGTGCCAGCAGTTTCAGTAGGGTCGGAGAGACCCAGTACTTC.

The gene calls are TRBV9 and TRBJ1-5, with TRBD1 matching 10 bases. CDR3 length: 14 residues. The V and J ends lost 7 bases and 5 bases, in that order; junction bases with no gene match: 6. CDR1 is SGDLS and CDR2 is YYNGEE in the germline V gene. The CDR3 reads CASARTGGDQPQHF. The DNA of the CDR3 is TGTGCCAGCGCTCGGACAGGGGGGGATCAGCCCCAGCATTTT. Drawing the rest from reference TRBV9 and TRBJ1-5, the complete variable domain is DSGVTQTPKHLITATGQRVTLRCSPRSGDLSVYWYQQSLDQGLQFLIQYYNGEERAKGNILERFSAQQFPDLHSELNLSSLELGDSALYFCASARTGGDQPQHFGDGTRLSIL.

The chain carries TRBV14 and TRBJ2-7, with 11 bases fitting TRBD2. The CDR3 is 15 residues long. With V trimmed by 4 bases and J by 4 bases, 6 bases remained unmatched. Germline CDR1 reads SGHDN; CDR2 reads FVKESK. CDR3 in DNA: TGTGCCAGCAGCCTAGCGGGAGGGCCGAGGTACGAGCAGTACTTC. Translated, it gives CASSLAGGPRYEQYF.

The rearrangement uses TRBV6-2 or TRBV6-3 and TRBJ2-1, with D possibly called TRBD1 or TRBD2 (5 bases each). CDR1 and CDR2 from the germline V gene are MNHEY and SVGEGT. V lost 4 bases and J 0 bases, leaving 13 bases between the germline ends. The CDR3 has 16 amino acids. CDR3 in amino acids: CASSSSRTPSYNEQFF. For the CDR3, the DNA is TGTGCCAGCAGTTCTAGCCGGACACCCTCCTACAATGAGCAGTTCTTC.

This clonotype was counted a few times. The chain recombines TRBV4-1 with TRBJ2-2; 9 bases line up with TRBD2. V lost 5 bases to trimming and J lost 0 bases; unmatched junction nucleotides: 4. Germline values: CDR1 MGHRA, CDR2 YSYEKL. The CDR3 is made up of 16 amino acids. In DNA form, the CDR3 reads TGCGCCAGCAGCTTGAGGACTAGCGCGAACACCGGGGAGCTGTTTTTT. Protein: CASSLRTSANTGELFF.

This chain uses TRBV20-1 with TRBJ2-3, with D hard to call. Germline V gene sequence: CDR1 DFQATT, CDR2 SNEGSKA (reference sequence). The CDR3 consists of 15 residues. V shed 0 bases and J shed 5 bases, with 15 bases lying between them. DNA of the CDR3: TGCAGTGCTAGAGATTTGACCCACAAACTAGATACGCAGTATTTT. This codes for CSARDLTHKLDTQYF.

This clonotype was seen more than once but under ten times. The V and J genes are TRBV15 and TRBJ2-1; 8 positions match TRBD2. CDR1 LNHNV and CDR2 YYDKDF come from the germline V gene (reference sequence). The CDR3 length is 16 residues. The V gene end was trimmed by 0 bases and the J gene end by 4 bases; junction bases not matched to a gene: 5. The CDR3 sequence: CATSRDGGGRYNEQFF. CDR3 DNA sequence: TGTGCCACCAGCAGAGATGGCGGGGGGAGGTACAATGAGCAGTTCTTC.

This clonotype showed up just once. The V and J genes are TRBV7-9 and TRBJ2-5, with TRBD2 identical over 7 bases. Trimming took 9 bases from V and 11 from J; bases not matched to a gene: 21. Germline loops: CDR1 SEHNR, CDR2 FQNEAQ (reference sequence). The CDR3 is 15 amino acids. The CDR3 DNA reads TGTGCCAGTAGCCCAGCGGGGAGGACTCTAAATGAGCAGTACTTC. Translated: CASSPAGRTLNEQYF.

The V gene is TRBV4-3, the J gene TRBJ2-7; D tentatively reads TRBD1 or TRBD2 (6 bases each). The CDR3 covers 15 residues. The germline V and J ends were trimmed by 2 bases and 2 bases, with 13 bases remaining between them. Germline V gene data show CDR1 as LGHNA and CDR2 as YSLEER. This chain's CDR3 is CASSQYSGATYEQYF. CDR3 nucleotides: TGCGCCAGCAGCCAATATTCGGGGGCTACCTACGAGCAGTACTTC.

The rearrangement uses TRBV7-9 and TRBJ2-1; D gene unclear. The CDR3 contains 13 residues. Germline CDR1 and CDR2: SEHNR and FQNEAQ (reference sequence). V lost 8 bases, J lost 3 bases, and 11 bases lay in between. The DNA of the CDR3 is TGTGCCAGCGCTAAAGCTCTCTACAATGAGCAGTTCTTC. Translated, it gives CASAKALYNEQFF.

V usage is TRBV5-5 and J usage is TRBJ1-2; TRBD1 matches 10 bases. V trimming: 4 bases; J trimming: 3 bases; junction bases outside the gene matches: 6. Germline CDR1 is SGHKS and CDR2 is YYEKEE (reference sequence). The CDR3 contains 15 residues. CDR3 bases: TGTGCCAGCAGCCTGGACAGGGGGTCCTACTATGGCTACACCTTC. It is translated as CASSLDRGSYYGYTF.

The DNA for the CDR3 is TGTGCCAGCAGTCGAACAAGGGGAAGCCTTAACTATGGCTACACCTTC. Translation gives CASSRTRGSLNYGYTF. V and J are TRBV7-2 and TRBJ1-2, with D perhaps matching TRBD1 (5 bases). V shed 6 bases and J shed 1 base, with 18 bases lying between them. The V gene's germline CDR1 is SGHTA and CDR2 FQGNSA. The CDR3 spans 16 residues.

The chain combines TRBV20-1 with TRBJ1-5; D is uncertain. Germline CDR1 DFQATT, CDR2 SNEGSKA (reference sequence). Deletions cut 0 bases from V and 2 bases from J, with 14 bases between. This CDR3 is built from 16 residues. For the CDR3, the DNA is TGCAGTGCTAGAGATCTAGGAGGGCCTCGCAATCAGCCCCAGCATTTT. Translated, it gives CSARDLGGPRNQPQHF.

This chain joins TRBV20-1 and TRBJ1-2; TRBD1 might be the D (5 bases). Germline loops: CDR1 DFQATT, CDR2 SNEGSKA (reference sequence). The CDR3 loop spans 13 amino acids. Trimming took off 4 bases at V and 3 bases at J, with 12 bases between the two ends. The CDR3 sequence is CSAIRGVYYGYTF. DNA for the CDR3: TGCAGTGCTATAAGGGGAGTCTACTATGGCTACACCTTC.

This clonotype is a singleton in its sample. The V and J genes are TRBV3-1 and TRBJ1-2; no firm D call. The ends were cut back, 8 bases at V and 6 bases at J, with 13 bases in the middle. CDR3 length: 12 residues. Germline V gene lookup returns CDR1 LGHDT and CDR2 YNNKEL (reference sequence). The CDR3 loop reads CASATGIHGYTF. CDR3 sequence (DNA): TGTGCCAGCGCAACGGGCATCCATGGCTACACCTTC.

To note about this clonotype: The junction departs from the called germline gene at one end, perhaps through a read error. The J gene is TRBJ1-4, the V gene TRBV15; 7 bases line up with TRBD1. Germline CDR1 and CDR2: LNHNV and YYDKDF (reference sequence). CDR3 length: 16 amino acids. The CDR3 DNA follows: TGTGTCACCAGCAGAGACGCCCGACAGGGAGGTGAAAAACTGTTTTTT. It translates to CVTSRDARQGGEKLFF.

The chain's CDR3 is CASSYEDGEQYF. In nucleotides, the CDR3 is TGTGCCAGCAGTTACGAGGATGGCGAGCAGTACTTC. This chain links TRBV6-6 with TRBJ2-4; D is ambiguous. The end of the DNA is better explained by TRBJ2-7, so the J call may be wrong. This CDR3 is built from 12 residues. Germline V gives CDR1 MNHNY, CDR2 SVGAGI (reference sequence).

There are a few counts of this clonotype. The V and J genes are TRBV11-2 and TRBJ1-2; TRBD1 matches at 10 bases. The CDR3 is 17 residues long. Trimming at V came to 4 bases and at J to 4 bases, leaving 12 bases not matched to a gene. Germline V CDR1 and CDR2: SGHAT, FQNNGV. The CDR3 DNA reads TGTGCCAGCAGCTACCTGGGGGACAGGGGACTACTCTATGGCTACACCTTC. Its protein product is CASSYLGDRGLLYGYTF. The whole variable domain, filled in from reference TRBV11-2 and TRBJ1-2, reads EAGVAQSPRYKIIEKRQSVAFWCNPISGHATLYWYQQILGQGPKLLIQFQNNGVVDDSQLPKDRFSAERLKGVDSTLKIQPAKLEDSAVYLCASSYLGDRGLLYGYTFGSGTRLTVV.

This clonotype appeared a few times. The V and J genes are TRBV28 and TRBJ2-3; TRBD2 aligns across 7 bases. The CDR3 contains 14 residues. Trimming cost V 6 bases and J 10 bases; bases outside gene matches: 13. Per germline, CDR1 MDHEN and CDR2 SYDVKM. CDR3 region: CASSSSGARRAQYF. The CDR3, as DNA: TGTGCCAGCAGCTCGAGCGGGGCCCGGCGAGCGCAGTATTTT.

A few counts support this clonotype. The chain couples TRBV10-3 to TRBJ2-7; no definite D call. This CDR3 comprises 12 residues. Germline V gene sequence: CDR1 ENHRY, CDR2 SYGVKD. The V gene lost 4 bases and the J gene lost 2 bases, with 6 bases spanning the gap. CDR3 sequence reads: CAISGRTYEQYF. The CDR3 nucleotides are TGTGCCATCAGTGGAAGGACCTACGAGCAGTACTTC.

This clonotype turned up a few times. The V gene is TRBV27, the J gene TRBJ1-4; D not certain. The CDR3 is 14 amino acids. Trimming cost V 4 bases and J 8 bases, with 14 bases left between them. Looked up from germline, CDR1 is MNHEY and CDR2 is SMNVEV (reference sequence). The CDR3 region is CASSSNIMREKLFF. As DNA, the CDR3 is TGTGCCAGCAGTTCTAACATAATGCGGGAAAAACTGTTTTTT.